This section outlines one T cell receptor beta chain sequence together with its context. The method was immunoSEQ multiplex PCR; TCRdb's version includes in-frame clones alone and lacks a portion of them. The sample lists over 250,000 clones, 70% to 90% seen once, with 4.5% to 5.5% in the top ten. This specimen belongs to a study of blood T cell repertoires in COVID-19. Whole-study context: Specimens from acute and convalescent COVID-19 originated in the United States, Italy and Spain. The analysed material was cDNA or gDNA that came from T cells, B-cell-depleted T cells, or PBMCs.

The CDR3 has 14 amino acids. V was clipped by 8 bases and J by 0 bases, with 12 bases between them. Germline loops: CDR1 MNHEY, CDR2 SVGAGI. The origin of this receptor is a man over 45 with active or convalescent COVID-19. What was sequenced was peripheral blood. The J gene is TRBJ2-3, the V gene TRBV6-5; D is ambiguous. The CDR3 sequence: CASERVVSTDTQYF. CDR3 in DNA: TGTGCCAGCGAGCGTGTCGTAAGCACAGATACGCAGTATTTT.